This T cell receptor (beta chain) was recovered during a study of blood T cell repertoires in COVID-19. The wider study: COVID-19 samples, acute and convalescent, were from the United States, Italy and Spain. Sources were T cells, B-cell-depleted T cells, or PBMCs; the material itself was cDNA or gDNA.

The V gene lost 5 bases and the J gene lost 5 bases, with 15 bases spanning the gap. The CDR3 has 15 amino acids. From germline, CDR1 is MNHEY and CDR2 SVGAGI. As handled by the study authors: Reference gene primer amplification in the assay estimated nucleated cell counts. Using immunoSEQ multiplex PCR, the repertoire was profiled, and TCRdb retains in-frame clones only, with some absent. The DNA gave D and trimming, while V, J and clone size come from that table. This table has about 100,000 clones, more than 75% appearing once. The genes are TRBV6-5 and TRBJ2-2; D call uncertain. This sequence was found in a human donor in a cohort sampled during active COVID-19. Sequencing was done on a sample of peripheral blood. CDR3 bases: TGTGCCAGCAGTAGAGTCCGGTCCGTAACCGGGGAGCTGTTTTTT. Translation gives CASSRVRSVTGELFF.